This passage covers 2 T cell receptor beta chains from one sample sequenced in a study of regulatory T cells in long-lasting Graves disease. TCR beta libraries were built with iRepertoire HTBI primers and Arm-PCR of CDR3 regions. In TCRdb, the multiplex PCR reads were re-called with MiXCR into one record per CDR3 protein. The sample includes under 500,000 distinct CDR3 sequences, about 20% of them seen just once. Time point reported: persistent/refractory GD, antithyroid drugs over 5 years with positive TRAb. RNA extracted from PBMCs served as the sequencing template. The source was peripheral blood mononuclear cells (PBMCs), collected when the disease was refractory, from a patient treated with antithyroid drugs. These receptors came from a female donor with Graves disease.

The gene calls are TRBV10-2 and TRBJ2-6; D unclear. V lost 10 bases, J lost 4 bases, and 8 bases lay in between. Germline lookup yields CDR1 WSHSY and CDR2 SAAADI. The CDR3 is 12 amino acids. The CDR3 sequence is CATHVGANVLTF. The CDR3 DNA reads TGCGCCACCCATGTCGGGGCCAACGTCCTGACTTTC.

This clonotype was counted between two and nine times. The junction differs from germline at one of its ends, possibly a read error. The rearrangement uses TRBV6-1 and TRBJ1-3, with D maybe TRBD1 (5 bases). Germline V gene lookup returns CDR1 MNHNS and CDR2 SASEGT. The CDR3 loop spans 14 amino acids. The CDR3 loop reads CVSSPRASGNTIYF. DNA for the CDR3: TGTGTCAGCAGTCCCAGGGCCTCTGGAAACACCATATATTTT.